The entry that follows covers one T cell receptor (beta chain) sequence. These data are taken from a study of shared clonotypes between healthy human individuals. TCRdb's copy holds only in-frame clones and misses some; the assay was immunoSEQ multiplex PCR. The data contain about 2.3 million clones, more than 80% of them seen just once; the ten biggest clones take up 0.35% to 0.45%. V lost 2 bases, J lost 4 bases, and 1 base stayed unmatched. Germline V gene lookup returns CDR1 SGDLS and CDR2 YYNGEE. The length of the CDR3 is 13 residues. Sequencing input: naive CD4+ T cells from PBMCs. The subset is: CD45RA+ positively selected. This clonotype was obtained from a man aged 18 to 35 in good health. Some clones in this sample may be carry-over from other donors' samples. The chain combines TRBV9 with TRBJ1-1; 8 bases line up with TRBD1. CDR3 in amino acids: CASSVQGATEAFF. DNA of the CDR3: TGTGCCAGCAGCGTGCAGGGGGCCACTGAAGCTTTCTTT.